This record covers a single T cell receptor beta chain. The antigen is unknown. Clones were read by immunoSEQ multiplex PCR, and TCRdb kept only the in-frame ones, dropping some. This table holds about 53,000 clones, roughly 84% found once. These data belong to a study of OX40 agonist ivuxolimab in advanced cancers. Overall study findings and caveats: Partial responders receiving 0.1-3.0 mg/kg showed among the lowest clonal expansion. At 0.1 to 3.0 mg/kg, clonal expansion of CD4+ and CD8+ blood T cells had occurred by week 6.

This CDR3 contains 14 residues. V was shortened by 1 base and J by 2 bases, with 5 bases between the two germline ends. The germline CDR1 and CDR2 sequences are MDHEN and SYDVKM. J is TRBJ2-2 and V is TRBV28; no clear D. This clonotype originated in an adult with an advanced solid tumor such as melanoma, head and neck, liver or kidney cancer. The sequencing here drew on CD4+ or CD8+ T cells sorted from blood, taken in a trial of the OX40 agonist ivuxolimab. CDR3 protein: CASSLFGNTGELFF. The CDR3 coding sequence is TGTGCCAGCAGTTTATTCGGCAACACCGGGGAGCTGTTTTTT.